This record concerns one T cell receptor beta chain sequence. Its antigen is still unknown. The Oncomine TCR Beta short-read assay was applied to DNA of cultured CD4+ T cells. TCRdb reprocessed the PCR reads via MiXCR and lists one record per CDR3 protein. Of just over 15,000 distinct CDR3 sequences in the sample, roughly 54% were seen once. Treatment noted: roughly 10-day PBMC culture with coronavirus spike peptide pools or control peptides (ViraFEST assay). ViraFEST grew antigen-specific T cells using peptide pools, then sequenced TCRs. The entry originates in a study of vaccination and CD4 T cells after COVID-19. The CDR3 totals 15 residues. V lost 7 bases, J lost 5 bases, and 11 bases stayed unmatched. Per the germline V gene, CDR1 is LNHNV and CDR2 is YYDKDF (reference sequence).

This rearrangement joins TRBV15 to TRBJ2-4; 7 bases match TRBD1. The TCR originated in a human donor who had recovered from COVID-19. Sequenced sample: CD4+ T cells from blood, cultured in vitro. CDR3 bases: TGTGCCACCAATCCGGACAGGCTTCAGCAAAACATTCAGTACTTC. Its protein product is CATNPDRLQQNIQYF. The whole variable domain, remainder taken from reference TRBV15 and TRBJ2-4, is DAMVIQNPRYQVTQFGKPVTLSCSQTLNHNVMYWYQQKSSQAPKLLFHYYDKDFNNEADTPDNFQSRRPNTSFCFLDIRSPGLGDTAMYLCATNPDRLQQNIQYFGAGTRLSVL.